Listed below are T cell receptor beta chains from one sample, sequenced in a study of CD8+CD57+ T cells in acquired aplastic anemia. Each CDR3 protein is one row after TCRdb ran MiXCR on the reads. The sample has some 140,000 distinct CDR3 sequences, approximately 52% seen once. Sequenced material: sorted CD4+, CD8+, or CD8+CD57+ T cells (not recorded which) from PBMCs. Every receptor here comes from a human donor with aplastic anemia. The CDR3 runs from the conserved cysteine through the conserved F or W. D genes are given only for firm matches. A row's size may be missing; if present it is once, few, many or a size class.

TRBJ2-3 | NA | once | TRBV2 | TGTGCCAGCAGTCCAATGGAAACGGGCACAGATACGCAGTATTTT | CASSPMETGTDTQYF
TRBJ1-2 | TRBD1 | many | TRBV12-3/TRBV12-4 | TGTGCCAGCAGTAGGGACAGGACCCAAGTTGTAACCTTC | CASSRDRTQVVTF
TRBJ1-3 | NA | once | TRBV6-6 | TGTGCCAGCAGAGAAACAGGGTCCACTGGAAACACCATATATTTT | CASRETGSTGNTIYF
TRBJ2-3 | TRBD2 | many | TRBV13 | TGTGCCAGCAGCTTGCTAGCGGCAGATACGCAGTATTTT | CASSLLAADTQYF
TRBJ1-1 | NA | NA | TRBV7-9 | TGTGCCAGCAGCTTAGAGGGCGCCGGGAACACTGAAGCTTTCTTT | CASSLEGAGNTEAFF
TRBJ2-7 | NA | NA | TRBV29-1 | TGCAGCGTTGAAGATTGGATCTACGAGCAGTACTTC | CSVEDWIYEQYF
TRBJ2-3 | NA | NA | TRBV2 | TGTGCCAGCAGTGATTTAGCGAACACAGATACGCAGTATTTT | CASSDLANTDTQYF
TRBJ1-4 | TRBD1 | NA | TRBV20-1 | TGCAGTGTTGACAGGGAACTAAAACTGTTTTTT | CSVDRELKLFF
TRBJ1-2 | NA | NA | TRBV4-3 | TGCGCCAGCAGCCGAGATCCAGGCTCTAACTATGGCTACACCTTC | CASSRDPGSNYGYTF
TRBJ2-5 | NA | few | TRBV15 | TGTGCCACCAGCAGAGATCGCCAAGAGACCCAGTACTTC | CATSRDRQETQYF
TRBJ1-5 | NA | NA | TRBV19 | TGTGCCAGTAGTATTTCCGGGTACTATAGCAATCAGCCCCAGCATTTT | CASSISGYYSNQPQHF
TRBJ2-5 | TRBD1 | NA | TRBV2 | TGTGCCAGCAGTTACGAGCTGGCAGGGGGCCAGACCCAGTACTTC | CASSYELAGGQTQYF
TRBJ2-7 | TRBD1 | many | TRBV6-2/TRBV6-3 | TGTGCCAGCAGCCGGGACAGCAACTACGAGCAGTACTTC | CASSRDSNYEQYF
TRBJ1-4 | NA | many | TRBV6-4 | TGTGCCCGACCCCTAAGCGAAAAACTGTTTTTT | CARPLSEKLFF
TRBJ2-1 | TRBD1 | NA | TRBV15 | TGTGCCACCAGCAGAGAACGAGACAGGGGGCCTTACAATGAGCAGTTCTTC | CATSRERDRGPYNEQFF
TRBJ2-5 | TRBD2 | many | TRBV4-2 | TGTGCCAGCAGCCGGAATGAAGCGGGGTGGGAGACCCAGTACTTC | CASSRNEAGWETQYF
TRBJ2-2 | TRBD1 | few | TRBV6-5 | TGTGCCAGCAGTTACGGGACAGGATTCTCCGCCGGGGAGCTGTTTTTT | CASSYGTGFSAGELFF
TRBJ1-1 | NA | NA | TRBV10-3 | TGTGCCACCTGGGGTTCGGGGCCGAACACTGAAGCTTTCTTT | CATWGSGPNTEAFF
TRBJ2-7 | TRBD1 | NA | TRBV15 | TGTGCCACCAGCATCGGGACAGGGATCTACGAGCAGTACTTC | CATSIGTGIYEQYF
TRBJ2-3 | NA | many | TRBV24-1 | TGTGCCACCACCTCGGGGGAGTTGGAAACAGATACGCAGTATTTT | CATTSGELETDTQYF
TRBJ2-3 | TRBD1 | NA | TRBV7-6 | TGTGCCAGCAGCTTAGCTTTTGGGACAGGGGGCACAGATACGCAGTATTTT | CASSLAFGTGGTDTQYF
TRBJ2-1 | NA | NA | TRBV12-5 | TGTGCTAGTGGTTTGGGTCCCCCACCCAATGAGCAGTTCTTC | CASGLGPPPNEQFF
TRBJ1-6 | NA | many | TRBV20-1 | TGCAGTGCTAGAGATTTTGAGGTTTCACCCCTCCACTTT | CSARDFEVSPLHF